Following are 12 T cell receptor beta chains from one sample sequenced in a study of T and B cells in COVID-19 patients. Multiplex PCR with BIOMED2 TRB-A/B primer pools amplified TRB rearrangements. One entry per CDR3 protein results from TCRdb running MiXCR on the multiplex PCR reads. The sample lists about 21,000 distinct CDR3 sequences, 30% occurring once. From blood, roughly 220-550 ng of genomic DNA served as TRB template. Sequenced: blood. Source of these receptors: a human donor who had recovered from COVID-19.

The V call is TRBV11-3, the J call TRBJ2-7; D possibly matches TRBD1 or TRBD2 (7 bases each). CDR1 and CDR2 from the germline V gene are SGHNT and YENEEA. With 5 bases removed from V and 2 bases from J, the gap between germline ends came to 16 bases. The CDR3 is 15 residues long. In DNA, the CDR3 is TGTGCCAGCAGCCACGACAGGGAGGGACCCTACGAGCAGTACTTC. As protein: CASSHDREGPYEQYF. The variable domain in full, completed from reference TRBV11-3 and TRBJ2-7, reads EAGVVQSPRYKIIEKKQPVAFWCNPISGHNTLYWYLQNLGQGPELLIRYENEEAVDDSQLPKDRFSAERLKGVDSTLKIQPAELGDSAVYLCASSHDREGPYEQYFGPGTRLTVT.

This chain joins TRBV12-3 or TRBV12-4 and TRBJ2-1; either TRBD1 or TRBD2 may fit D (5 bases each). This CDR3 contains 15 residues. The V end was cut by 3 bases, the J end by 0 bases, with 9 bases between. This CDR3 reads CASSLGTSSYNEQFF. CDR3 in DNA: TGTGCCAGCAGTTTGGGGACCAGCTCCTACAATGAGCAGTTCTTC.

This clonotype was detected ten times or more. The chain couples TRBV5-4 to TRBJ2-3; either TRBD1 or TRBD2 may supply D (6 bases each). Germline CDR1 and CDR2: SGHNT and YYREEE (reference sequence). This CDR3 is built from 15 residues. Trimming removed 5 bases at V and 4 bases at J, with 17 bases between. As DNA, the CDR3 is TGTGCCAGCAGAACGTGGGGGCGCGGGGCAGATACGCAGTATTTT. Protein: CASRTWGRGADTQYF.

This clonotype qualifies as medium-sized (0.01 to 0.1%). The chain carries TRBV19 and TRBJ2-7, with 9 bases matching TRBD1. There are 14 residues in the CDR3. Trimming at V came to 5 bases and at J to 3 bases, leaving 5 bases not matched to a gene. Per germline, CDR1 LNHDA and CDR2 SQIVND (reference sequence). Written as DNA, the CDR3 is TGTGCCAGTAGTGTTCGACAGGGGGTCTACGAGCAGTACTTC. It codes for CASSVRQGVYEQYF. Full variable domain (rest looked up from reference TRBV19 and TRBJ2-7): DGGITQSPKYLFRKEGQNVTLSCEQNLNHDAMYWYRQDPGQGLRLIYYSQIVNDFQKGDIAEGYSVSREKKESFPLTVTSAQKNPTAFYLCASSVRQGVYEQYFGPGTRLTVT.

In this sample, this clonotype turned up a few times. The chain combines TRBV12-3 or TRBV12-4 with TRBJ2-7; 11 bases fit TRBD1. V shed 5 bases, J shed 1 base, and the junction held 1 base outside the gene matches. The CDR3 has 14 residues. CDR3 in DNA: TGTGCCAGCAGTGGACAGGGGGCTTCCTACGAGCAGTACTTC. This encodes CASSGQGASYEQYF.

This clonotype was detected a few times. V gene TRBV18 combines with J gene TRBJ1-1; a weak D match, TRBD1 (5 bases). Germline V CDR1 and CDR2: KGHSH, LQKENI. The ends were cut back, 1 base at V and 8 bases at J, with 14 bases in the middle. The CDR3 spans 14 residues. The CDR3 spells CASSPQTGYPEAFF. CDR3 nucleotides: TGTGCCAGCTCACCACAAACAGGATACCCCGAAGCTTTCTTT.

The rearrangement uses TRBV6-2 or TRBV6-3 and TRBJ1-2; 10 nucleotides match TRBD1. Germline assignment: CDR1 MNHEY and CDR2 SVGEGT. Trimming cost V 5 bases and J 6 bases; bases outside gene matches: 12. The CDR3 length is 16 residues. CDR3 in amino acids: CASSVQGQGVSHGYTF. The DNA for the CDR3 is TGTGCCAGCAGTGTCCAAGGACAGGGGGTCTCCCATGGCTACACCTTC.

The table lists this clonotype with a few counts. This chain uses TRBV5-1 with TRBJ1-1; tentatively, D is TRBD1 (5 bases). The CDR3 is made up of 18 amino acids. Germline CDR1 reads SGHRS; CDR2 reads YFSETQ. V shed 0 bases and J shed 1 base, with 19 bases lying between them. CDR3: CASSLGGWIDSTNTEAFF. DNA for the CDR3: TGCGCCAGCAGCTTGGGGGGATGGATAGACAGCACGAACACTGAAGCTTTCTTT.

This clonotype is medium-sized. This chain uses TRBV19 with TRBJ2-2, with 7 bases aligning to TRBD1. J was trimmed by 1 base and V by 7 bases; bases with no gene match: 9. The CDR3 runs to 16 residues. Germline CDR1 and CDR2: LNHDA and SQIVND (reference sequence). In nucleotides, the CDR3 is TGTGCCAGTACCGTCAACCGGGACAGGAACACCGGGGAGCTGTTTTTT. The encoded protein is CASTVNRDRNTGELFF.

The V call is TRBV12-3 or TRBV12-4, the J call TRBJ2-3; 14 bases are shared with TRBD2. V gave up 5 bases and J gave up 6 bases; unmatched junction bases: 7. CDR3 length equals 16 residues. The CDR3 sequence: CASSKGLAGVGDTQYF. The CDR3 DNA reads TGTGCCAGCAGTAAGGGACTAGCGGGGGTGGGGGATACGCAGTATTTT.

This clonotype came up many times. The chain joins TRBV5-5 to TRBJ2-7, with a weak D call TRBD2 (5 bases). V was clipped by 6 bases and J by 2 bases, with 21 bases between them. Germline V CDR1 and CDR2: SGHKS, YYEKEE (reference sequence). This CDR3 spans 16 amino acids. The CDR3 here is CASIAAPSSGTYEQYF. The CDR3 DNA follows: TGTGCCAGCATCGCAGCCCCATCGTCGGGGACCTACGAGCAGTACTTC.

The chain joins TRBV24-1 to TRBJ2-1; 11 nucleotides match TRBD1. CDR3 length equals 14 residues. Unmatched junction bases numbered 8, after V lost 7 bases and J lost 10 bases. The germline V gene encodes CDR1 KGHDR and CDR2 SFDVKD. CDR3 in DNA: TGTGCCACCAGAGCCGGGACAGGGGGGAACGAGCAGTTCTTC. This gives the protein CATRAGTGGNEQFF.